A single sample is the source of the 5 T cell receptor beta chains below, sequenced in a study of T cell responses to AZD1222 COVID-19 vaccine. The repertoire was sequenced with immunoSEQ multiplex PCR; TCRdb's copy has only in-frame clones and lacks some. The sample's table shows about 140,000 clones. Sequencing was done on a sample of peripheral blood. The receptors stem from an adult in good health.

The V call is TRBV10-2, the J call TRBJ2-3, with 15 bases that match TRBD2. J gave up 4 bases and V 6 bases, and 5 bases lay outside the gene matches. CDR1 and CDR2 (germline): WSHSY, SAAADI. The CDR3 consists of 16 residues. The CDR3 DNA follows: TGCGCCAGCAGCCGGACTAGCGGGGGGGCGGCAGATACGCAGTATTTT. Encoded protein: CASSRTSGGAADTQYF.

The chain uses TRBV7-2 and TRBJ1-5, with D possibly being TRBD1 (6 bases). Germline values: CDR1 SGHTA, CDR2 FQGNSA. Trimming removed 6 bases from V and 7 bases from J, with 16 bases in between. The CDR3 contains 14 residues. The CDR3 protein is CASSNGGLGQPQHF. The DNA for the CDR3 is TGTGCCAGCAGTAATGGGGGGCTCGGACAGCCCCAGCATTTT.

The J gene is TRBJ2-7, the V gene TRBV30; D gene ambiguous. The CDR3 is 16 amino acids. Germline V gene sequence: CDR1 GTSNPN, CDR2 SVGIG (reference sequence). Trimming took 2 bases from V and 0 from J, leaving 17 bases between them. As DNA, the CDR3 is TGTGCCTGGAGTAACCATCGGCCGGGTAGCTCCTACGAGCAGTACTTC. Translating it yields CAWSNHRPGSSYEQYF.

The rearrangement links TRBV30 to TRBJ1-1, with 7 bases matching TRBD1. V dropped 0 bases and J dropped 5; count of bases not matched to a gene: 6. In germline, CDR1 is GTSNPN, CDR2 SVGIG (reference sequence). The CDR3 is 14 amino acids. In DNA form, the CDR3 reads TGTGCCTGGAGTGTACTACAGGGGAAAACTGAAGCTTTCTTT. Its translation: CAWSVLQGKTEAFF.

The gene calls are TRBV18 and TRBJ2-1; 10 bases fit TRBD1. The CDR3 loop spans 16 amino acids. Per the germline V gene, CDR1 is KGHSH and CDR2 is LQKENI. V lost 1 base and J lost 3; bases outside the gene matches: 3. The CDR3 DNA follows: TGTGCCAGCTCACCACTGACAGGGGGCCTCTACAATGAGCAGTTCTTC. Encoded protein: CASSPLTGGLYNEQFF.